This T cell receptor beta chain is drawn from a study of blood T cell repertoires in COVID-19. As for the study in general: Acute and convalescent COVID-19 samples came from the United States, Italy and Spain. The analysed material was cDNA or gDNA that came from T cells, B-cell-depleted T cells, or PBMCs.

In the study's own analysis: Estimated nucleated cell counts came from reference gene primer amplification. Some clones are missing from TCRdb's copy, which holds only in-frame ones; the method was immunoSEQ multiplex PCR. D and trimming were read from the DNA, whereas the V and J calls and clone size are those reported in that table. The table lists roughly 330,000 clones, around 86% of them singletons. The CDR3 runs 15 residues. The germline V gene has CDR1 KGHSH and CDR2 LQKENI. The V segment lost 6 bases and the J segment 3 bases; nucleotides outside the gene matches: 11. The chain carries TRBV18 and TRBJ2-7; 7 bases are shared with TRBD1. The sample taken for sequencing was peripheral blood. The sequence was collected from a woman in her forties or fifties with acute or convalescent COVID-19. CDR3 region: CASSPPGGSFYEQYF. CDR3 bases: TGTGCCAGCTCGCCTCCAGGGGGATCTTTCTACGAGCAGTACTTC.